This entry concerns a single TCR delta chain. A far larger clone differs by one base, so this is likely a read error. The sample holds other DNA sequences that translate to the same CDR3. The sample is drawn from a study of gamma-delta chains in newborns, infants, children. Study context: Innate gammadelta T cells reportedly expand polyclonally right after birth, driven by microbial exposure, per the title.

With CATT, TCRdb re-called clones from the reads. The table shows about 1,800 delta-chain clones, with 6% to 9% occurring only once. The CDR3 has 15 amino acids. Germline V gives CDR1 GEAIGNYY, CDR2 EKD. The specimen was blood. The J gene is TRDJ1, the V gene TRDV2, with 9 bases fitting TRDD3. The sequence was collected from a child who was a newborn, infant or young child, either healthy, febrile or measles-vaccinated (not recorded which). The DNA for the CDR3 is TGTGCCTGTGACTCATTACTGGGGGACACCGATAAACTCATCTTC. It codes for CACDSLLGDTDKLIF.